This T cell receptor (beta chain) was sequenced during a study of beta chain features in type 1 diabetes (dated by TCRdb to between 2017 and 2018). General notes on the study: Mean age, gender distribution, total cell number and subset yield were not different between patients and healthy donors. Whereas all 30 or so donors provided naive and central memory subsets, regulatory and stem cell-like memory subsets were isolated from just 8 patients and roughly eight healthy donors. A total of about 110 million sorted cells were examined across all samples, and the number of cells per subset was strongly correlated with RNA yield. In the study, TCRB repertoires of sorted circulating CD4+ T cell subsets from recently diagnosed type 1 diabetes patients were compared with those of matched healthy donors. General conclusions and limits of the study: Shorter templates might have been favored by PCR, but patient and control samples were amplified and corrected together, so both groups would have been affected equally by any skew. Patients with type 1 diabetes made fewer insertions and deleted more nucleotides at VDJ recombination sites, implying thymic rearrangement abnormalities. A moderate but significant shortening of TCRB CDR3 length was observed in type 1 diabetes patients in all four CD4+ subsets. Naive, central memory and regulatory TCRB repertoires appeared to be more alike among patients than among healthy donors. Because the HLA sub-analyses included only small numbers of individuals, any influence of HLA type on TCRB rearrangement was left unresolved. Because cDNA was sequenced instead of genomic DNA, highly expressing activated cells could be over-represented, though the groups showed no difference in activation or CD3 levels.

Each donor gave one peripheral blood draw, averaging approximately 120 mL, which was collected into heparinised tubes. A BD FACSAria II was used to sort naive, central memory, regulatory and stem cell-like memory CD4+ T cells with a panel that included CD45RO, CCR7, CD25, CD127, CD95 and CD27. A purity above 98% was achieved for all sorted populations. PBMCs were separated immediately by Lymphoprep density gradient centrifugation and were stained directly, without being cultured. So that batch effects would be minimized, each experiment stained and sorted samples in pairs, pairing one healthy donor with one patient. The germline V gene gives CDR1 as SNHLY and CDR2 as FYNNEI. There are 13 amino acids in the CDR3, from cysteine to phenylalanine inclusive. Only CDR3 DNA is held: 39 bases, read in frame from base 1. Trimming at the junction amounts to 1 base on V and 4 bases on J, and the germline ends lie 7 bases apart.

Notes on this clone: The clone's antigen remains unknown. No base qualities exist here, and no much larger clone lies one base off it.

The entire amount of isolated RNA was reverse transcribed using the High Capacity cDNA Reverse Transcription Kit, so the sequenced TCRB transcripts were expressed ones. Deep immunoSEQ sequencing was performed on naive, central memory and regulatory T cell samples, with an average of around 3.4 million total reads per sample. Sorted cells were lysed in RLT buffer and RNA was extracted with DNase-treated RNeasy Micro or Mini kits, depending on cell number. To prevent cross-contamination, every cell subset was processed on its own, while patient and healthy donor samples were processed together. The immunoSEQ multiplex PCR was used to amplify TCRB sequences from cDNA, yielding 87-bp fragments that span the CDR3 region. Amplicons were sequenced on the Illumina HiSeq platform. The published analysis was carried out like this. Synthetic template baselines were used to correct PCR bias computationally, reads within Hamming distance 2 were collapsed, and singletons that could not be merged were discarded. Reads were aligned to IMGT to assign V, D and J genes, CDR3 length, and insertions or deletions at six rearrangement sites. Clonotype counts were normalized to sorted cell number within each subset before computing true diversity and Gini coefficients with the tcR R package. Repertoire sharing was quantified using the overlap coefficient calculated on TCRB nucleotide sequences. Out-of-frame TCRB sequences from naive cells were analyzed to stand in for the pre-selection repertoire. TCRdb carries this immuneACCESS record with in-frame sequences only. Its versions omit some clonotypes, under half of them owing to an unresolved V gene in the studies checked, with the rest unexplained. The V and J calls and clone size are taken from that table; D and trimming were inferred from the DNA. Across this sample there are hundreds of thousands of clones, with around 30% seen only once. Around 0.065% of the sample comes from the top ten.

The chain couples TRBV2 to TRBJ1-1, and possibly TRBD1, on 5 matching bases. Sequencing was carried out using naive CD4+ T cells from blood. In the paper's terms, the cell subset or site label means: true naive CD4+ T cells. The TCR originated in a man younger than 30 in good health. The CDR3 in this case is CASSEDGGTEAFF. The DNA sequence is as follows: TGTGCCAGCAGTGAAGACGGGGGCACTGAAGCTTTCTTT.